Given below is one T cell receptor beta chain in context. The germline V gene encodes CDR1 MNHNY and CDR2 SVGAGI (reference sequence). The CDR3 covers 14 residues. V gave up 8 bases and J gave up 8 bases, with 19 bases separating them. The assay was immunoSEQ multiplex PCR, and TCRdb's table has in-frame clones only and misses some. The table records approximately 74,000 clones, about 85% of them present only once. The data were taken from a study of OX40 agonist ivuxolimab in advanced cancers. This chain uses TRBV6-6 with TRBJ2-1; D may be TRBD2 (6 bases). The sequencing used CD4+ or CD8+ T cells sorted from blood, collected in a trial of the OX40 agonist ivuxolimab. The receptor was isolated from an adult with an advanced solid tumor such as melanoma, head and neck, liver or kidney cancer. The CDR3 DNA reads TGTGCCAGCGATCACGGGACTCCGAGCCATGAGCAGTTCTTC. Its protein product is CASDHGTPSHEQFF.